These T cell receptor beta chains were read from a single sample in a study of radiotherapy plus CTLA-4 blockade in lung cancer. Method: immunoSEQ multiplex PCR; TCRdb's copy keeps in-frame clones and lacks some. The sample yields 40,000 to 50,000 clones, around four fifths seen once. The source material was peripheral blood, sampled from a patient treated with radiotherapy plus ipilimumab. These receptor sequences come from a human donor with non-small cell lung cancer who had stable disease on radiotherapy plus ipilimumab. The CDR3 runs from the conserved cysteine through the conserved F or W. The D gene is left open where the match is weak. Clone size is stated in some rows and not others, as once, few, many or a class when expanded.

CDR3 length,J gene,clone size,D gene,V gene,CDR3 protein,CDR3 DNA
16,TRBJ2-7,-,TRBD2,TRBV7-8,CASSLGYGRGGYEQYF,TGTGCCAGCAGCTTAGGGTACGGGAGGGGTGGGTACGAGCAGTACTTC
14,TRBJ2-7,-,-,TRBV7-6,CASSPWTDSYEQYF,TGTGCCAGCAGCCCCTGGACTGACTCCTACGAGCAGTACTTC
12,TRBJ1-1,-,-,TRBV5-6,CASSLSVSEAFF,TGTGCCAGCAGCTTGTCGGTCTCTGAAGCTTTCTTT
13,TRBJ1-2,-,TRBD1,TRBV30,CAWKGRGISGYTF,TGTGCCTGGAAGGGCAGGGGGATTTCTGGCTACACCTTC
13,TRBJ2-7,few,TRBD2,TRBV7-3,CASSLTLRERRYF,TGTGCCAGCAGCTTAACGCTGCGGGAGCGGAGGTACTTC
16,TRBJ2-7,-,TRBD2,TRBV5-1,CASSLVAGPLTYEQYF,TGCGCCAGCAGCTTGGTAGCGGGGCCCCTAACCTACGAGCAGTACTTC
15,TRBJ1-2,-,TRBD1,TRBV2,CASSDPSTGTYGYTF,TGTGCCAGCAGTGATCCCTCGACAGGGACCTATGGCTACACCTTC
12,TRBJ1-2,-,-,TRBV7-2,CASSLGGRAYTF,TGTGCCAGCAGCTTAGGGGGCAGGGCCTACACCTTC
19,TRBJ1-2,-,TRBD1,TRBV4-1,CASSQEFGDRGGLGYGYTF,TGCGCCAGCAGCCAAGAATTTGGGGACAGGGGAGGCTTGGGCTATGGCTACACCTTC
16,TRBJ2-3,-,TRBD2,TRBV11-2,CASSPLAGGSPDTQYF,TGTGCCAGCAGCCCATTAGCGGGAGGATCGCCAGATACGCAGTATTTT
13,TRBJ2-1,-,-,TRBV28,CASGGTAYDEQFF,TGTGCCAGCGGCGGGACCGCGTACGATGAGCAGTTCTTC
12,TRBJ2-1,-,-,TRBV28,CASSLPGGEQFF,TGTGCCAGCAGCCTCCCCGGGGGTGAGCAGTTCTTC
15,TRBJ2-3,few,TRBD2,TRBV30,CASRRAGGRTDTQYF,TGTGCCTCTCGCCGGGCGGGAGGGCGAACAGATACGCAGTATTTT
13,TRBJ1-2,-,TRBD1,TRBV2,CASSPTGASGYTF,TGTGCCAGCAGTCCCACAGGGGCCTCTGGCTACACCTTC
17,TRBJ2-7,-,TRBD2,TRBV7-2,CASSFPRSGRSSYEQYF,TGTGCCAGCAGCTTCCCAAGAAGCGGGAGGAGCTCCTACGAGCAGTACTTC
15,TRBJ2-1,-,TRBD2,TRBV10-3,CAISPNSGTYNEQFF,TGTGCCATCAGTCCCAATAGCGGGACTTACAATGAGCAGTTCTTC
18,TRBJ2-7,few,TRBD2,TRBV5-6,CASSLAGGAGGGYRKQYF,TGTGCCAGCAGCTTGGCCGGTGGGGCGGGAGGGGGCTATAGGAAGCAGTACTTC
17,TRBJ2-3,once,TRBD2,TRBV5-1,CASSLAPAGGSTDTQYF,TGCGCCAGCAGCTTGGCCCCAGCGGGAGGGAGCACAGATACGCAGTATTTT
14,TRBJ2-2,-,-,TRBV19,CASTRVLNTGELFF,TGTGCCAGTACGCGGGTACTCAACACCGGGGAGCTGTTTTTT
16,TRBJ2-7,-,-,TRBV21-1,CASSKDKRRSAYEQYF,TGTGCCAGCAGCAAAGATAAGCGGCGAAGCGCCTACGAGCAGTACTTC
16,TRBJ2-7,-,-,TRBV7-9,CASSSPVGPGVYEQYF,TGTGCCAGCAGCTCTCCTGTCGGACCAGGGGTGTACGAGCAGTACTTC
13,TRBJ2-7,-,-,TRBV25-1,CASSELGSYEQYF,TGTGCCAGCAGTGAATTAGGGAGCTACGAGCAGTACTTC
15,TRBJ1-5,-,TRBD1,TRBV28,CASHRSDRVYQPQHF,TGTGCCAGCCATCGGTCGGACAGGGTATATCAGCCCCAGCATTTT
14,TRBJ2-1,once,TRBD2,TRBV4-3,CASSQLRAGEEQFF,TGCGCCAGCAGCCAATTACGAGCGGGAGAGGAGCAGTTCTTC
12,TRBJ2-7,-,-,TRBV7-2,CASGKQAYEQYF,TGTGCCAGCGGGAAACAGGCCTACGAGCAGTACTTC
14,TRBJ2-7,-,TRBD1,TRBV5-4,CASSFRDSPYEQYF,TGTGCCAGCAGCTTTAGGGACAGTCCCTACGAGCAGTACTTC
17,TRBJ2-5,-,TRBD2,TRBV15,CATSLGGGRAFQETQYF,TGTGCCACCAGTCTCGGGGGGGGGAGGGCCTTCCAAGAGACCCAGTACTTC
20,TRBJ2-6,-,TRBD1,TRBV28,CASSLFGTGGSVPGANVLTF,TGTGCCAGCAGTTTATTCGGGACAGGGGGCTCTGTCCCTGGGGCCAACGTCCTGACTTTC